This entry features one TCR beta chain sequence. Its target is unknown. Here immunoSEQ multiplex PCR was the method, and the copy in TCRdb shows in-frame clones only, minus some. This repertoire shows 9,500 to 12,000 clones, about 77% found once; its top ten account for about 30%. The entry originates in a study of OX40 agonist ivuxolimab in advanced cancers. Study-wide results and limits: At 0.1 to 3.0 mg/kg, CD4+ and CD8+ blood T cells expanded clonally by week 6.

The sequenced sample was CD4+ or CD8+ T cells sorted from blood, obtained in a trial of the OX40 agonist ivuxolimab. This receptor was identified in an adult with an advanced solid tumor such as melanoma, head and neck, liver or kidney cancer.

The CDR3 is CASSWTSGSNQPQHF. For the CDR3, the DNA is TGTGCCAGCAGCTGGACCTCAGGAAGCAATCAGCCCCAGCATTTT. The V and J genes are TRBV6-5 and TRBJ1-5, with D unresolved. The germline V and J ends were trimmed by 6 bases and 1 base, with 13 bases remaining between them. The CDR3 loop spans 15 amino acids. Germline V gene lookup returns CDR1 MNHEY and CDR2 SVGAGI.